One sample yielded the 16 T cell receptor beta chains listed below, sequenced in a study of shared clonotypes between healthy human individuals. Produced via immunoSEQ multiplex PCR; TCRdb's table is partial and in-frame only. In the table there are some 1 million clones, around 75% of which are singletons. Sequencing was carried out using memory CD4+ T cells sorted from blood. The subset: CD45RA-negative fraction. Receptors were obtained from a man younger than 35 in good health.

Many counts were recorded for this clone. V is TRBV30 and J is TRBJ2-4; 7 nucleotides match TRBD1. The CDR3 contains 13 residues. V gave up 3 bases and J gave up 3 bases; unmatched junction bases: 2. Germline CDR1 GTSNPN, CDR2 SVGIG (reference sequence). The CDR3 sequence: CAWRGQDKNIQYF. CDR3 in DNA: TGTGCCTGGAGAGGACAGGACAAAAACATTCAGTACTTC.

The J gene is TRBJ2-7, the V gene TRBV7-2; 7 bases match TRBD2. Per germline, CDR1 SGHTA and CDR2 FQGNSA. Losses at the gene ends were 3 bases for V and 1 base for J; bases not matched to a gene: 6. The CDR3 is 15 residues long. The CDR3 sequence is CASSFPAGASYEQYF. The CDR3 region has the DNA TGTGCCAGCAGCTTCCCGGCGGGAGCATCCTACGAGCAGTACTTC.

Remarks on this clone: Possible read error: a much larger clone is one base away. The rearrangement links TRBV5-1 to TRBJ1-5, with unresolved D. With 0 bases removed from V and 5 bases from J, the gap between germline ends came to 6 bases. Looked up from germline, CDR1 is SGHRS and CDR2 is YFSETQ. There are 13 residues in the CDR3. Here the CDR3 DNA reads TGCGCCAGCAGCTTGGACGCGGATCAGCCCCAGCATTTT. It is translated as CASSLDADQPQHF.

This chain uses TRBV5-1 with TRBJ1-2; D is undetermined. V dropped 4 bases and J dropped 2 bases, with 9 bases sitting between them. Per the germline V gene, CDR1 is SGHRS and CDR2 is YFSETQ. The CDR3 runs 13 residues. The CDR3 loop is CASSPDINYGYTF. CDR3 sequence (DNA): TGCGCCAGCAGCCCAGACATCAACTATGGCTACACCTTC.

The chain links TRBV7-2 to TRBJ1-5; a possible D gene is TRBD1 (6 bases). The V gene's germline CDR1 is SGHTA and CDR2 FQGNSA. This CDR3 is 12 amino acids long. V dropped 0 bases and J dropped 16 bases, with 13 bases sitting between them. CDR3 bases: TGTGCCAGCAGCTTAGCGCCAGGGGTCAAACATTTT. This sequence encodes CASSLAPGVKHF.

The chain carries TRBV30 and TRBJ2-2; D uncertain. CDR1 and CDR2 (germline): GTSNPN, SVGIG (reference sequence). The CDR3 is made up of 13 amino acids. V shed 3 bases and J shed 3 bases, with 8 bases lying between them. CDR3 residues: CAWSGWDTGELFF. CDR3 bases: TGTGCCTGGAGCGGTTGGGACACCGGGGAGCTGTTTTTT.

The chain couples TRBV7-2 to TRBJ2-7; 7 bases align to TRBD1. Germline V gene sequence: CDR1 SGHTA, CDR2 FQGNSA. V lost 5 bases and J lost 0; bases outside the gene matches: 7. The CDR3 contains 15 residues. The CDR3, as DNA: TGTGCCAGCAGCACTATGGGACAGAGCTCCTACGAGCAGTACTTC. Protein sequence: CASSTMGQSSYEQYF.

The rearrangement links TRBV7-2 to TRBJ1-1; TRBD1 matches at 8 bases. CDR1 SGHTA and CDR2 FQGNSA come from the germline V gene. This CDR3 comprises 13 residues. After removal of 5 bases from V and 4 bases from J, the junction contained 3 bases not matched to a gene. The CDR3 region is CASSGDRGTEAFF. The CDR3 nucleotides read TGTGCCAGCAGCGGTGACAGGGGCACTGAAGCTTTCTTT.

The CDR3 DNA sequence: TGTGCCAGCAGCTTAATAGGTCAGAGCTCCTATAATTCACCCCTCCACTTT. Encoded protein: CASSLIGQSSYNSPLHF. The J gene is TRBJ1-6, the V gene TRBV7-2; D ambiguous. Germline lookup yields CDR1 SGHTA and CDR2 FQGNSA. The CDR3 consists of 17 residues. V was clipped by 2 bases and J by 0 bases, with 11 bases between them.

The V gene is TRBV30, the J gene TRBJ2-7; D gene ambiguous. Trimming took 4 bases from V and 0 from J, leaving 10 bases between them. There are 13 residues in the CDR3. Looked up from germline, CDR1 is GTSNPN and CDR2 is SVGIG (reference sequence). DNA of the CDR3: TGTGCCTGGACGCCGGAGCCCTCCTACGAGCAGTACTTC. As protein: CAWTPEPSYEQYF.

The rearrangement uses TRBV4-3 and TRBJ1-5, with D possibly matching TRBD1 (6 bases). The V end lost 4 bases, the J end lost 7 bases, and 17 bases lay between the germline ends. Germline lookup yields CDR1 LGHNA and CDR2 YSLEER. The CDR3 totals 15 residues. In DNA, the CDR3 is TGCGCCAGCAGCCCCATAAAGGGGGGTGGGCAGCCCCAGCATTTT. This encodes CASSPIKGGGQPQHF.

A note on this clone: Other DNA sequences in this sample translate to the same CDR3. This sequence joins TRBV19 and TRBJ1-5; D is unclear. Looked up from germline, CDR1 is LNHDA and CDR2 is SQIVND (reference sequence). Trimming took off 3 bases at V and 1 base at J, with 7 bases between the two ends. This CDR3 is built from 14 residues. CDR3 sequence reads: CASSMTGSNQPQHF. The CDR3, as DNA: TGTGCCAGTAGTATGACGGGGAGCAATCAGCCCCAGCATTTT.

The chain joins TRBV7-8 to TRBJ1-1; possibly TRBD1 for D (6 bases). Germline CDR1 is SGHVS and CDR2 is FQNEAQ. The CDR3 has 15 amino acids. The germline V and J ends were trimmed by 2 bases and 2 bases, with 12 bases remaining between them. CDR3 region: CASSLMGGSNTEAFF. The DNA of the CDR3 is TGTGCCAGCAGCTTAATGGGGGGCTCTAACACTGAAGCTTTCTTT.

The chain is built from TRBV7-2 and TRBJ2-2; the D gene is possibly TRBD2 (5 bases). Germline CDR1 is SGHTA and CDR2 is FQGNSA. This CDR3 comprises 14 residues. V was clipped by 2 bases and J by 7 bases, with 11 bases between them. As DNA, the CDR3 is TGTGCCAGCAGCTTAAAGTACGAGGGCGGGGAGCTGTTTTTT. It is translated as CASSLKYEGGELFF.

The chain employs TRBV6-5 and TRBJ1-2; D might be TRBD1 (6 bases). This CDR3 region has 13 residues. Germline V CDR1 and CDR2: MNHEY, SVGAGI. The V and J ends lost 8 bases and 5 bases respectively, with 15 bases between them. CDR3 nucleotides: TGTGCCAGCTCCCGGCGGGGGCTATATGGCTACACCTTC. This codes for CASSRRGLYGYTF.

The chain uses TRBV5-4 and TRBJ2-3; D not resolved. Germline CDR1 and CDR2: SGHNT and YYREEE (reference sequence). V lost 0 bases and J 3 bases, leaving 8 bases between the germline ends. CDR3 length: 14 amino acids. In DNA, the CDR3 is TGTGCCAGCAGCTTGGACTTCACAACAGATACGCAGTATTTT. Protein product: CASSLDFTTDTQYF. The full variable domain, rest sourced from reference TRBV5-4 and TRBJ2-3, is ETGVTQSPTHLIKTRGQQVTLRCSSQSGHNTVSWYQQALGQGPQFIFQYYREEENGRGNFPPRFSGLQFPNYSSELNVNALELDDSALYLCASSLDFTTDTQYFGPGTRLTVL.